This T cell receptor (beta chain) stems from a study of CD8 T cells in ankylosing spondylitis. Study-wide findings and caveats: Disease-linked clones reportedly showed significant enrichment in matched ankylosing spondylitis synovial fluid. Among TCR beta sequences, a motif of eight highly homologous variants appeared characteristic of ankylosing spondylitis blood.

CDR3 length: 11 amino acids. Per the germline V gene, CDR1 is DFQATT and CDR2 is SNEGSKA (reference sequence). Deletions cut 6 bases from V and 5 bases from J, with 7 bases between. This clonotype was seen many times. Its antigen is not identified. Quantitative barcoded 5'-RACE was used to prepare TCR beta libraries. Each CDR3 protein is one row after TCRdb ran MiXCR on the 5' RACE reads. This table holds 450,000 to 550,000 distinct CDR3 sequences, approximately 5.3% found once. The sequence was collected from a male donor with ankylosing spondylitis. The chain joins TRBV20-1 to TRBJ1-4; D is undetermined. The sample taken for sequencing was blood, either unsorted or a sorted T cell fraction (not recorded which). The CDR3 here is CSAGRNEKLFF. The CDR3 DNA sequence: TGCAGTGCCGGACGAAATGAAAAACTGTTTTTT.